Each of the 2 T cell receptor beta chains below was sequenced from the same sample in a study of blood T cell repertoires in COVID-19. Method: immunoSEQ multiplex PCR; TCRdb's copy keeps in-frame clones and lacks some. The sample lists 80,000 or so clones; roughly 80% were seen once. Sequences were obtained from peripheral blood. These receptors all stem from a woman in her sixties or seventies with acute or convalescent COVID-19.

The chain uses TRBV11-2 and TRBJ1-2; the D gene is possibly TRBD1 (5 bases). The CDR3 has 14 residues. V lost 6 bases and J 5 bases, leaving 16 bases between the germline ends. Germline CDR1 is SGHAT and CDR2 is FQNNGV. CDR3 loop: CASRPPQVAYGYTF. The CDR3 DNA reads TGTGCCAGCAGGCCCCCACAGGTCGCATATGGCTACACCTTC.

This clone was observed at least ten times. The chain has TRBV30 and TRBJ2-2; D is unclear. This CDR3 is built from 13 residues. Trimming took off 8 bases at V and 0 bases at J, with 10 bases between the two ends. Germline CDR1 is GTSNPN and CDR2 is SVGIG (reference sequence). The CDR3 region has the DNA TGTGCCGTGTCCAGGACGAACACCGGGGAGCTGTTTTTT. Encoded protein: CAVSRTNTGELFF.